These T cell receptor beta chains were read from a single sample in a study of Tregs in tolerant kidney transplant recipients. Profiling relied on immunoSEQ multiplex PCR, and the TCRdb table lists in-frame clones only, not all of them. The table includes hundreds of thousands of clones, approximately 83% detected once. Sample: CD4+ T cells from blood. These receptors originate from a human donor in good health. Both conserved end residues are part of each CDR3. The D gene is left open where the match is weak. Where a row states a size, it is once, few, many or the class of an expanded clone; other rows omit it.

>.|13|TRBJ2-3|TRBV14|.
CASTWIVADTQYF
TGTGCCAGCACCTGGATAGTAGCAGATACGCAGTATTTT
>.|15|TRBJ2-3|TRBV4-1|.
CASSGVGTSTDTQYF
TGCGCCAGCAGCGGGGTAGGGACTAGCACAGATACGCAGTATTTT
>.|11|TRBJ2-1|TRBV5-6|.
CAGPPYNEQFF
TGTGCTGGGCCCCCCTACAATGAGCAGTTCTTC
>.|13|TRBJ1-1|TRBV9|.
CASSIMINTEAFF
TGTGCCAGCAGCATAATGATTAACACTGAAGCTTTCTTT
>once|14|TRBJ1-2|TRBV5-5|.
CASSSGTPTYGYTF
TGTGCCAGCAGCTCCGGGACGCCTACCTATGGCTACACCTTC
>.|15|TRBJ2-5|TRBV5-1|.
CASSLVRGPSQTQYF
TGCGCCAGCAGCTTGGTGAGGGGCCCCAGCCAAACCCAGTACTTC
>.|14|TRBJ2-5|TRBV5-1|.
CASSLELLRETQYF
TGCGCCAGCAGCTTGGAGCTCCTAAGGGAGACCCAGTACTTC
>.|15|TRBJ1-1|TRBV9|TRBD1
CASSARDRDNTEAFF
TGTGCCAGCAGCGCCCGGGACAGGGATAACACTGAAGCTTTCTTT
>.|15|TRBJ2-7|TRBV11-2|TRBD1
CASSPADRGSYEQYF
TGTGCCAGCAGCCCGGCGGACAGGGGTTCCTACGAGCAGTACTTC
>.|13|TRBJ2-1|TRBV11-2|.
CASNVDRYNEQFF
TGTGCCAGCAACGTAGACCGTTACAATGAGCAGTTCTTC
>few|15|TRBJ2-2|TRBV6-5|.
CASSYGVMNTGELFF
TGTGCCAGCAGTTACGGAGTGATGAACACCGGGGAGCTGTTTTTT